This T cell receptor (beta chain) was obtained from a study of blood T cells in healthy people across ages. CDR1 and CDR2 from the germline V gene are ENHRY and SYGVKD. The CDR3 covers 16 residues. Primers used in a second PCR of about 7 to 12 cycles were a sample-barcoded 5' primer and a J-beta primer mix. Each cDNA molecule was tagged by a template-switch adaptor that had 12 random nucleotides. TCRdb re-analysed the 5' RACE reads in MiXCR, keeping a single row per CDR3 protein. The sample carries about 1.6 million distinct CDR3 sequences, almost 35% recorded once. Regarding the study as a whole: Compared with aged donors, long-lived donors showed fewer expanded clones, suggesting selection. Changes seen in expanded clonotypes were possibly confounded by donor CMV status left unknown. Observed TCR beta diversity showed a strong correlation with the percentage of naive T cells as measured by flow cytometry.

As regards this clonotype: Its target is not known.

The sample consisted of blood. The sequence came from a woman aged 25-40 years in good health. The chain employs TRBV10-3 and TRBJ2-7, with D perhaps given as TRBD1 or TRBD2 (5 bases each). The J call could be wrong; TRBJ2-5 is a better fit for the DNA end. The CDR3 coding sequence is TGTGCCATCAGTGAATCTGGGGGACCTCGAAAAGAGACCCAGTACTTC. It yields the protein CAISESGGPRKETQYF.